The source of this T cell receptor beta chain is a study of shared clonotypes between healthy human individuals. A word on this clone: As yet, its antigen is unknown. Distinct nucleotide sequences in the sample also encode this CDR3.

Study-level findings and limits: Clonotype sharing among the donors was expected to vary with sequencing depth.

Sequencing used immunoSEQ multiplex PCR; TCRdb keeps in-frame clones, though not all of them. The top ten hold 1.5% of the sample, which has about 1 million clones, 75% seen once. CDR1 is SGHRS and CDR2 is YFSETQ in the germline V gene. CDR3 length equals 14 residues. V was trimmed by 0 bases and J by 3 bases, leaving 10 bases between them. This sequence joins TRBV5-1 and TRBJ2-7; no clear D gene. The source of this sequence is a man aged 18-30 years in good health. The sequencing sample was made of memory CD4+ T cells sorted from blood. The subset here: CD45RA-negative fraction. CDR3 residues: CASSLGSSLYEQYF. As DNA, the CDR3 is TGCGCCAGCAGCTTGGGTAGTTCCCTCTACGAGCAGTACTTC.